The 8 T cell receptor beta chains below come from one sample, sequenced in a study of T cell therapy after organ transplantation (dated by TCRdb to about 2019). What the time point label conveys for this sample: 20-29 weeks after completion of therapy. No antigen has been identified for these receptors. Library preparation employed the immunoSEQ multiplex PCR assay. TCRdb provides this immuneACCESS table in a form limited to in-frame rearrangements. Some clones are lacking; in checked studies, under half of them reflect an unresolved V gene, and why the rest are absent is not known. A total of over 20,000 clones appear in this sample, roughly 84% of them only once. The ten largest clones capture just over 35% of the sample. The sample here was CD8+ T cells from blood, taken after autologous CMV-specific T cell therapy. These receptors were collected from a human patient who had received a solid organ transplant and had CMV disease. Some T cells seen after a transplant may have their origin in the graft donor.

This chain uses TRBV4-3 with TRBJ2-5, with 8 bases matching TRBD1. The V segment lost 4 bases and the J segment 5 bases; nucleotides outside the gene matches: 3. This CDR3 is 13 amino acids long. Germline values: CDR1 LGHNA, CDR2 YSLEER. Here the CDR3 DNA reads TGCGCCAGCAGCCCGGACAGGGTGGAGACCCAGTACTTC. Translation gives CASSPDRVETQYF.

The rearrangement uses TRBV9 and TRBJ2-5; 8 bases are shared with TRBD2. This CDR3 contains 16 residues. Per germline, CDR1 SGDLS and CDR2 YYNGEE. J gave up 5 bases and V 3 bases, and 12 bases lay outside the gene matches. CDR3 amino acids: CASSASGGPYAETQYF. The CDR3 nucleotides read TGTGCCAGCAGCGCTTCGGGGGGGCCCTACGCGGAGACCCAGTACTTC.

In its sample, this clone was seen a few times. V and J are TRBV7-9 and TRBJ2-7, with D perhaps being TRBD1 or TRBD2 (5 bases each). This CDR3 is 14 amino acids long. Germline V lookup: CDR1 SEHNR, CDR2 FQNEAQ (reference sequence). V was clipped by 4 bases and J by 0 bases, with 10 bases between them. In nucleotides, the CDR3 is TGTGCCAGCAGCTACGGGGCTTACTCCTACGAGCAGTACTTC. Its translation: CASSYGAYSYEQYF. Supplemented by reference TRBV7-9 and TRBJ2-7, the full variable domain reads DTGVSQNPRHKITKRGQNVTFRCDPISEHNRLYWYRQTLGQGPEFLTYFQNEAQLEKSRLLSDRFSAERPKGSFSTLEIQRTEQGDSAMYLCASSYGAYSYEQYFGPGTRLTVT.

CDR3: CASSQERPGLAGDEQYF. CDR3 in DNA: TGCGCCAGCAGCCAAGAAAGGCCGGGGCTAGCGGGAGACGAGCAGTACTTC. The chain carries TRBV4-3 and TRBJ2-7; 10 bases line up with TRBD2. Per the germline V gene, CDR1 is LGHNA and CDR2 is YSLEER. The J segment lost 5 bases and the V segment lost 0 bases, leaving 10 bases of the junction unmatched. The CDR3 contains 17 residues.

The genes are TRBV4-2 and TRBJ1-1; no reliable D call. Trimming stripped 4 bases from V and 2 bases from J, with 2 bases between. Germline V lookup: CDR1 LGHNA, CDR2 YNFKEQ. There are 11 residues in the CDR3. Written as DNA, the CDR3 is TGTGCCAGCAGCCTTAACACTGAAGCTTTCTTT. This gives the protein CASSLNTEAFF.

The chain combines TRBV18 with TRBJ2-1; TRBD2 might be the D (5 bases). This CDR3 has 16 amino acids. V lost 0 bases and J 4 bases, leaving 13 bases between the germline ends. From germline, CDR1 is KGHSH and CDR2 LQKENI. DNA of the CDR3: TGTGCCAGCTCACCACCATTCACTAGACCTTACAATGAGCAGTTCTTC. Protein product: CASSPPFTRPYNEQFF.

The J gene is TRBJ2-5, the V gene TRBV19; the match to TRBD1 covers 8 bases. J lost 2 bases, V lost 5 bases, and 7 bases had no gene match. CDR3 size: 15 residues. CDR1 is LNHDA, CDR2 SQIVND, per germline (reference sequence). CDR3 nucleotides: TGTGCCAGTAGTTCATCAGGGGGCCCTCAAGAGACCCAGTACTTC. Translation gives CASSSSGGPQETQYF.

The chain uses TRBV5-1 and TRBJ2-1; 8 positions agree with TRBD2. The CDR3 extends over 11 amino acids. Germline V gives CDR1 SGHRS, CDR2 YFSETQ. Losses at the gene ends were 9 bases for V and 10 bases for J; bases not matched to a gene: 6. In DNA form, the CDR3 reads TGCGCCATAGGGCGCGGGGGGGAGCAGTTCTTC. This sequence encodes CAIGRGGEQFF.